This is a list of T cell receptor beta chains from one sample in a study of T cells in tuberculosis. TCRdb's table, derived via immunoSEQ multiplex PCR, lists solely in-frame clones and lacks some. The table has over 30,000 clones, approximately 93% seen once. The source material was PBMCs, sampled at tuberculosis diagnosis. Receptor source: an adult with tuberculosis. The conserved cysteine and the conserved F or W are not part of the CDR3 here.

V | CDR3
TRBV7-2 | ASSTGPPRETQY
TRBV11-2 | ASSSPSGGFYEQY
TRBV6-1 | SLSQGDSYEQY
TRBV6-6 | ASSSALVPGELF
TRBV4-1 | ASSQARPPAFNTEAF
TRBV25-1 | ASRGTGETGELF
TRBV9 | ASSETGGTGELF
TRBV30 | AWSGQGRNEQF
TRBV10-2 | ASSDFSGLDTGELF
TRBV6-4 | ASSITGTSGKDEQF
TRBV9 | ASSATSGTSYEQY
TRBV7-7 | ASSRDRGETQY
TRBV5-6 | ASSSRGGTGANVLT
TRBV19 | ASSMGRGDRGNNEQF
TRBV28 | ASSLDISYGYT
TRBV20-1 | SATRAYEQY
TRBV28 | ASRRTSGSDEQY
TRBV9 | ASSGPRGRAPFAYGYT
TRBV6-1 | ASSEVPDNSYEQY
TRBV2 | ASKETRNTGELF
TRBV2 | ASHRENTEAF
TRBV28 | ASSLSVEGAGKNTEAF
TRBV9 | ASSVGDTLSYEQY
TRBV5-1 | ASVVGHFSTDTQY
TRBV18 | ASSPASNGETQY
TRBV2 | ASSGLAGIPYGYT
TRBV5-6 | ASSQNRWPGGYGYT
TRBV28 | ASSFGGGEGYT
TRBV6-6 | ASRDSRTLYGYT
TRBV5-6 | ASSWDRETEAF
TRBV6-5 | ASSYLGAVTEAF
TRBV11-2 | ASSLLGLWGDEQF